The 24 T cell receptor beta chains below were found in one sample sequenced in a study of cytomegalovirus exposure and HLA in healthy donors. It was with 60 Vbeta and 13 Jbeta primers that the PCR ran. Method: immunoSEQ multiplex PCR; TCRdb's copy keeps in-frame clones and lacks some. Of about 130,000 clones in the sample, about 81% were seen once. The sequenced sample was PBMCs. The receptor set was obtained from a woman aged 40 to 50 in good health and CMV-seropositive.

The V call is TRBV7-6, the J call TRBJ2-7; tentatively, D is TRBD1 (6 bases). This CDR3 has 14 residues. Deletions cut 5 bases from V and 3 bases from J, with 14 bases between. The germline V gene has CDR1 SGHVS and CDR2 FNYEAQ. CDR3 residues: CASSPKTGLYEQYF. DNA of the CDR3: TGTGCCAGCAGCCCCAAGACAGGCCTCTACGAGCAGTACTTC.

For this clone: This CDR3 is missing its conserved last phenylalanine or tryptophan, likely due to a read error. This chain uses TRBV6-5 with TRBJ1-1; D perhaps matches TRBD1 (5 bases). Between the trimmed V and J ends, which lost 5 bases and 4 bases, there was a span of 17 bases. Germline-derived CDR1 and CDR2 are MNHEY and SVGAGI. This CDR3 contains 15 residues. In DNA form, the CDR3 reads TGTGCCAGCAGTCGTGGCCGGGGGATGCGCACTGAAGCTTTCGTT. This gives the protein CASSRGRGMRTEAFV.

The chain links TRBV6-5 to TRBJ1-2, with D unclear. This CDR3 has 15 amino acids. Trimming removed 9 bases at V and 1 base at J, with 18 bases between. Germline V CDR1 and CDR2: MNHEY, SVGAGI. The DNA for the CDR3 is TGTGCCAGGCCGAAGAGAGGAAAATTTAACTATGGCTACACCTTC. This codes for CARPKRGKFNYGYTF.

CDR3 residues: CASSPPSGLTDTQYF. The CDR3 DNA reads as TGTGCCAGCTCACCACCGTCAGGGCTAACAGATACGCAGTATTTT. This chain uses TRBV18 with TRBJ2-3; possibly TRBD1 for D (5 bases). The V and J ends lost 0 bases and 3 bases respectively, with 10 bases between them. This CDR3 contains 15 residues. Germline V CDR1 and CDR2: KGHSH, LQKENI.

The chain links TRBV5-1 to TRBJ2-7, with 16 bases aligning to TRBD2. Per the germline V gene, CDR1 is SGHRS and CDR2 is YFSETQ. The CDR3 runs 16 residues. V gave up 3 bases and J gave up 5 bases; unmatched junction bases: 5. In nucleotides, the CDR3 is TGCGCCAGCAGCTCGGGACTAGCGGGAGGGCCTGACGAGCAGTACTTC. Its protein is CASSSGLAGGPDEQYF.

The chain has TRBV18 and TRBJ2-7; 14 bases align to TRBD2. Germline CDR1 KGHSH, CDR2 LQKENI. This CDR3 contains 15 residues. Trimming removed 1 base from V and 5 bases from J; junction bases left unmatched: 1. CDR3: CASSPRGLAGDEQYF. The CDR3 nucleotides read TGTGCCAGCTCACCACGGGGACTAGCGGGAGACGAGCAGTACTTC.

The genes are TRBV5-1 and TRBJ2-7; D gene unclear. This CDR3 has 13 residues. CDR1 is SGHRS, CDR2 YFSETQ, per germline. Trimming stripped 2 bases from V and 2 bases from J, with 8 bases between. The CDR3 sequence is CASSLDEPYEQYF. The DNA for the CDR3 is TGCGCCAGCAGCTTAGATGAGCCCTACGAGCAGTACTTC.

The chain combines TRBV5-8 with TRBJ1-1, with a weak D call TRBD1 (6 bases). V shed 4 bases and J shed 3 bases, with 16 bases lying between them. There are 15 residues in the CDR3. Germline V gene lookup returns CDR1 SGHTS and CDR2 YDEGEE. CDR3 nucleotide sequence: TGTGCCAGCAGCAGGCCAGGGGCGAGGGACACTGAAGCTTTCTTT. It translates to CASSRPGARDTEAFF.

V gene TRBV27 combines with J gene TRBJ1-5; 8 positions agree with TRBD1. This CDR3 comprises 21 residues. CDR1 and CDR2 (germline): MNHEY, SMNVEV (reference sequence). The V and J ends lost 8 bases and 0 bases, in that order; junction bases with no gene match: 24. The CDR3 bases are TGTGCCAGCCCCGGGCCCCCTAGGACAGGGATGTTGTGGAATAGCAATCAGCCCCAGCATTTT. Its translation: CASPGPPRTGMLWNSNQPQHF.

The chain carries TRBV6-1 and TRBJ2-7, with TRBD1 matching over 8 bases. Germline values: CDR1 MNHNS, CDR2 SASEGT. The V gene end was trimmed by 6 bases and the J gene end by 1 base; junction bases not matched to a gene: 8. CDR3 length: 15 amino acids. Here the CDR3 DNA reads TGTGCCAGCAGCTGGCCGACAGGGGCGTCCTACGAGCAGTACTTC. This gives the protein CASSWPTGASYEQYF.

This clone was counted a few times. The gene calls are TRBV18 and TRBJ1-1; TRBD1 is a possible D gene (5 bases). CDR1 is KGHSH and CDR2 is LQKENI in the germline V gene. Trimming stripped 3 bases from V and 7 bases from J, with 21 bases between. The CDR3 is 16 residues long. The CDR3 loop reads CASSPRRGLDGNEAFF. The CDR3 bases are TGTGCCAGCTCACCTCGACGGGGGTTGGATGGTAATGAAGCTTTCTTT.

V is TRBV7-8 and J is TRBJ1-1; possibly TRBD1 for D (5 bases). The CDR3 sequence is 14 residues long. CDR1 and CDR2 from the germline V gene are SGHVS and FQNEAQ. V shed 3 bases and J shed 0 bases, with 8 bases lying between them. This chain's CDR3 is CASSLSRVNTEAFF. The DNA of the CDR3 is TGTGCCAGCAGCTTGTCCAGGGTGAACACTGAAGCTTTCTTT.

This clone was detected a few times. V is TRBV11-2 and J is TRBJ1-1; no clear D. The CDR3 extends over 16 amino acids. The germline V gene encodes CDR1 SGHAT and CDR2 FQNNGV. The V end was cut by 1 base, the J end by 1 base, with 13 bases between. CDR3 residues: CASSLAPGATNTEAFF. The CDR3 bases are TGTGCCAGCAGCTTAGCCCCCGGAGCCACGAACACTGAAGCTTTCTTT.

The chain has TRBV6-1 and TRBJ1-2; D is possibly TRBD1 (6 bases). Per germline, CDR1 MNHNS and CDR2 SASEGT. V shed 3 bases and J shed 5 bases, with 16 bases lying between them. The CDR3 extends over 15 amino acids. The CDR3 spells CASSEAFGGPYGYTF. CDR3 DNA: TGTGCCAGCAGTGAGGCTTTTGGGGGCCCTTATGGCTACACCTTC.

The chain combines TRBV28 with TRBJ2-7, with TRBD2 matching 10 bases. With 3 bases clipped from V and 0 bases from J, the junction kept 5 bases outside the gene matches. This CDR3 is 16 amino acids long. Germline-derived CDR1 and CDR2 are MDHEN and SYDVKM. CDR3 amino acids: CASSFNSGRSSYEQYF. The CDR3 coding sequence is TGTGCCAGCAGTTTCAATAGCGGGAGGAGCTCCTACGAGCAGTACTTC.

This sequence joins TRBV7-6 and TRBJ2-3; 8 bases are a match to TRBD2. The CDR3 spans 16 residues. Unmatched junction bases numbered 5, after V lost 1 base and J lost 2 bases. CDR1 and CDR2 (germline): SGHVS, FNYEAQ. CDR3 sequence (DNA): TGTGCCAGCAGCTTAGGGGTAGCGGGGCCCACAGATACGCAGTATTTT. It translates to CASSLGVAGPTDTQYF.

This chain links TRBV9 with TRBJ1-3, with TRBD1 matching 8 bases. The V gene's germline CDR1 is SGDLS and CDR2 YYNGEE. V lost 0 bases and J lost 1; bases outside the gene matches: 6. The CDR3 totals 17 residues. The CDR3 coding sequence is TGTGCCAGCAGCGTAGCTGGACAGGGTTTATCTGGAAACACCATATATTTT. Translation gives CASSVAGQGLSGNTIYF. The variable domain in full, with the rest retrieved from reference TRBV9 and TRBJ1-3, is DSGVTQTPKHLITATGQRVTLRCSPRSGDLSVYWYQQSLDQGLQFLIQYYNGEERAKGNILERFSAQQFPDLHSELNLSSLELGDSALYFCASSVAGQGLSGNTIYFGEGSWLTVV.

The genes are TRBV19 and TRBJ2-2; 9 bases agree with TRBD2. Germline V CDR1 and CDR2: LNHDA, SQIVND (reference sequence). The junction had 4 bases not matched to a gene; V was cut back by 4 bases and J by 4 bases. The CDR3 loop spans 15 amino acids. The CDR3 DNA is TGTGCCAGTAGTAGTCCTAGCGGGATCACCGGGGAGCTGTTTTTT. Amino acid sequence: CASSSPSGITGELFF.

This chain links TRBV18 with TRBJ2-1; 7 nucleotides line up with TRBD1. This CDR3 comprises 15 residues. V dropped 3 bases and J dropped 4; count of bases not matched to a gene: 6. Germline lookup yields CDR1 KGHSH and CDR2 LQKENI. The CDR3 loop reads CASSPQGDGYNEQFF. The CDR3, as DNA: TGTGCCAGCTCACCCCAGGGGGACGGATACAATGAGCAGTTCTTC.

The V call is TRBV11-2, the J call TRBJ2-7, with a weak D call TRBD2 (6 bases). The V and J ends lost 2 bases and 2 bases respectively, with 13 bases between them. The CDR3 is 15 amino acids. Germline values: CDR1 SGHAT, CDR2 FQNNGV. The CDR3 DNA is TGTGCCAGCAGCTTATTGGCTAGCGTGACCTACGAGCAGTACTTC. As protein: CASSLLASVTYEQYF.

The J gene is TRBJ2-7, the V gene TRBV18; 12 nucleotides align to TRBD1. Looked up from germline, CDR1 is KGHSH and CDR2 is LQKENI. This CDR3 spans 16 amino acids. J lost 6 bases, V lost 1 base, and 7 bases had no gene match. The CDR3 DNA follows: TGTGCCAGCTCACCACAGGGACAGGGGGCTGGAGGCGAGCAGTACTTC. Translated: CASSPQGQGAGGEQYF.

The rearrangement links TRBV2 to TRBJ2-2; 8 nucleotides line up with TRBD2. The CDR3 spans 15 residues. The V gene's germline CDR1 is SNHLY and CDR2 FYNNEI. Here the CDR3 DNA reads TGTGCGCGGGCCCGGGGGGGGAAGGGGACCGGGGAGCTGTTTTTT. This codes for CARARGGKGTGELFF.

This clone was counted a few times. The CDR3 DNA follows: TGCGCCAGCAGCCAAGATGGCGGCCTGGGTGAAAAACTGTTTTTT. Encoded protein: CASSQDGGLGEKLFF. The chain couples TRBV4-3 to TRBJ1-4, with unresolved D. Germline-derived CDR1 and CDR2 are LGHNA and YSLEER. The CDR3 length is 15 residues. V shed 0 bases and J shed 7 bases, with 12 bases lying between them.

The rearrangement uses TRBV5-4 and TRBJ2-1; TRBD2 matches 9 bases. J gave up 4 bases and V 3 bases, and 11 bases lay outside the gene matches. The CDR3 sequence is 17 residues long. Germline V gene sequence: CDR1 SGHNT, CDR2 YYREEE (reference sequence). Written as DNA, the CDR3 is TGTGCCAGCAGCTGGGGGTTAGCGGGGGCCGCATACAATGAGCAGTTCTTC. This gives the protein CASSWGLAGAAYNEQFF.